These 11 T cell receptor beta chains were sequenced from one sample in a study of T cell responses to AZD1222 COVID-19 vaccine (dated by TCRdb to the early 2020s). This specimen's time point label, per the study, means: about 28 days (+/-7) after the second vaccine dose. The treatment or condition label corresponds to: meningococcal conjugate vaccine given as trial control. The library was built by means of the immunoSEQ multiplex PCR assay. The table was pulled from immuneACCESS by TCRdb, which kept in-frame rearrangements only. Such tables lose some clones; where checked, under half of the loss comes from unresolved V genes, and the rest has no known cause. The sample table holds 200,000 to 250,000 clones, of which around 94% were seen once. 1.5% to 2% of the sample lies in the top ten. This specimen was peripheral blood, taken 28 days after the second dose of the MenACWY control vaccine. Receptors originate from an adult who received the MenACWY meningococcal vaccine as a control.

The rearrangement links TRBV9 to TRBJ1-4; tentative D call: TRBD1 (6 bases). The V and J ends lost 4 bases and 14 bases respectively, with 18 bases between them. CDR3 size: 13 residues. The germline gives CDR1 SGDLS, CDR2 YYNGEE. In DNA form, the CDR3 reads TGTGCCAGCAGCCCGCCGGGGGGCTGGGCGCTGTTTTTT. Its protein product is CASSPPGGWALFF.

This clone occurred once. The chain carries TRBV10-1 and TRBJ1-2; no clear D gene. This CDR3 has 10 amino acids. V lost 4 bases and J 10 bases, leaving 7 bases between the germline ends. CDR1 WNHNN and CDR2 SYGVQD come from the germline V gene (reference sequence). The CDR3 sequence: CASSARDYTF. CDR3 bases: TGCGCCAGCAGTGCCCGGGACTACACCTTC.

The chain's CDR3 is CASSFAADFQVYGYTF. The CDR3 DNA sequence: TGTGCCAGCAGCTTCGCGGCCGACTTCCAGGTCTATGGCTACACCTTC. V gene TRBV5-4 combines with J gene TRBJ1-2, with D unresolved. The CDR3 totals 16 residues. CDR1 and CDR2 (germline): SGHNT, YYREEE (reference sequence). V lost 2 bases, J lost 4 bases, and 18 bases lay in between.

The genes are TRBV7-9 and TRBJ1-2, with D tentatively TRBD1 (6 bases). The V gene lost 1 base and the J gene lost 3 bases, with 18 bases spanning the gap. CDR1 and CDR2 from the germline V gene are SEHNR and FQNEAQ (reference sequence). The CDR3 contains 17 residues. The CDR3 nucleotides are TGTGCCAGCAGCTTAGAGGGTACGGGGGGCTCACACTATGGCTACACCTTC. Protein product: CASSLEGTGGSHYGYTF. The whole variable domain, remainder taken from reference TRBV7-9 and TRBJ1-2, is DTGVSQNPRHKITKRGQNVTFRCDPISEHNRLYWYRQTLGQGPEFLTYFQNEAQLEKSRLLSDRFSAERPKGSFSTLEIQRTEQGDSAMYLCASSLEGTGGSHYGYTFGSGTRLTVV.

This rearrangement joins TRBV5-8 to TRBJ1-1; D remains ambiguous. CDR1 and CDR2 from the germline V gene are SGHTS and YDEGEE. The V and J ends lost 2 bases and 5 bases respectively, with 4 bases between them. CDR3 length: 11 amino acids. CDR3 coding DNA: TGTGCCAGCAGCTTCGGTACTGAAGCTTTCTTT. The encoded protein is CASSFGTEAFF. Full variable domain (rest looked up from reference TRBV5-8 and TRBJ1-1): EAGVTQSPTHLIKTRGQQATLRCSPISGHTSVYWYQQALGLGLQFLLWYDEGEERNRGNFPPRFSGRQFPNYSSELNVNALELEDSALYLCASSFGTEAFFGQGTRLTVV.

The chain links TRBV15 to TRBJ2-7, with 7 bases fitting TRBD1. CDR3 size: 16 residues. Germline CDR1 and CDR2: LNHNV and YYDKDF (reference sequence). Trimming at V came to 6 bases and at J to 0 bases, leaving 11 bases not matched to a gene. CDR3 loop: CATSPWARTGSYEQYF. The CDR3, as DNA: TGTGCCACCAGTCCGTGGGCTCGGACAGGCTCCTACGAGCAGTACTTC.

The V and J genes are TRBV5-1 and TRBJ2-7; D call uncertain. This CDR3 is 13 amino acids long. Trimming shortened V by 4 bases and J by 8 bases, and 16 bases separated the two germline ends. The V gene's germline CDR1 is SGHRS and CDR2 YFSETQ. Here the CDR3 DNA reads TGCGCCAGCAGCCAGACCGGGCCTCCGCAGCAGTACTTC. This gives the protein CASSQTGPPQQYF.

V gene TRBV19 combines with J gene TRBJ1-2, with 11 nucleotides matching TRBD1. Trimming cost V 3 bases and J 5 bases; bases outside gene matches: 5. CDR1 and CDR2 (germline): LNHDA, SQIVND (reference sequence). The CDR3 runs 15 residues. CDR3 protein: CASSMTGTGGYGYTF. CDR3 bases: TGTGCCAGTAGTATGACCGGGACAGGGGGATATGGCTACACCTTC.

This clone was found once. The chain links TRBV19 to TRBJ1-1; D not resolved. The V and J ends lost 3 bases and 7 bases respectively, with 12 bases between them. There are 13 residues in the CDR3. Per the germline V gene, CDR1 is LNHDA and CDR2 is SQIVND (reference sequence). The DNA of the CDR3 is TGTGCCAGTAGTATTCTCGGTGCGAGTGAAGCTTTCTTT. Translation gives CASSILGASEAFF.

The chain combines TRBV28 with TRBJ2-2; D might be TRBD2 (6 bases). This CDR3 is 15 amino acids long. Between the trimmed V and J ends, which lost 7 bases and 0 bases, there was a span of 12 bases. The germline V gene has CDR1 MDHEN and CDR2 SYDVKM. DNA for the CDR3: TGTGCCAGCACCCGGGGGATCGCGAACACCGGGGAGCTGTTTTTT. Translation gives CASTRGIANTGELFF.

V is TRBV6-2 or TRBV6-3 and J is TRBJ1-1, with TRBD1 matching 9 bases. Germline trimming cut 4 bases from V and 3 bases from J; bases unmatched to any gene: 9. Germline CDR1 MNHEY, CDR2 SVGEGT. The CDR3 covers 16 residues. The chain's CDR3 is CASSWPQGAKDTEAFF. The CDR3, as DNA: TGTGCCAGCAGTTGGCCACAGGGGGCCAAGGACACTGAAGCTTTCTTT.